A selection of T cell receptor beta chains follows, all from one sample in a study of blood T cell repertoires in COVID-19. Data came from immunoSEQ multiplex PCR; TCRdb stores just in-frame clones and leaves some out. The sample has 250,000 to 350,000 clones; roughly 88% are singletons. The sequenced material came from peripheral blood. The receptors originated from a woman aged 25 to 39 with COVID-19, enrolled during active disease. Each CDR3 is given with its conserved first and last residue. D genes are given only for firm matches. Not every row has a clone size; where given, it reads once, few, many or a size class.

clone_size d_call j_call v_call cdr3_nt cdr3_aa
once . TRBJ2-7 TRBV3-1/TRBV3-2 TGTGCCAGCAGCCAACAGGTTTTGGGCGAGCAGTACTTC CASSQQVLGEQYF
. . TRBJ1-3 TRBV6-5 TGTGCCAGCAGCCCCACAGGAAACACCATATATTTT CASSPTGNTIYF
. . TRBJ2-3 TRBV27 TGTGCCAGCAGTTTATTACAGGGACGGGACACAGATACGCAGTATTTT CASSLLQGRDTDTQYF
. . TRBJ1-1 TRBV30 TGTGCCTGGAGGCCAGGGAGGGAGACTGAAGCTTTCTTT CAWRPGRETEAFF
. TRBD1 TRBJ1-5 TRBV10-3 TGTGCCATCAGTGAGTCAGGGGGCACTCAGCCCCAGCATTTT CAISESGGTQPQHF
. . TRBJ1-5 TRBV6-1 TGTGCCAGCAGTGAAGACGACTATAGCAATCAGCCCCAGCATTTT CASSEDDYSNQPQHF
. . TRBJ1-1 TRBV27 TGTGCCAGCAGTTTTGACTTCGGGAACACTGAAGCTTTCTTT CASSFDFGNTEAFF
. . TRBJ2-5 TRBV5-4 TGTGCCAGCAGCCTAGGACAGGGAGGGGGCCAAGAGACCCAGTACTTC CASSLGQGGGQETQYF
. TRBD1 TRBJ2-7 TRBV6-5 TGTGCCAGCAGGGGGACAGGGGGCTACGAGCAGTACTTC CASRGTGGYEQYF
few TRBD1 TRBJ1-2 TRBV5-5 TGTGCCAGCAGCTCGGACAGGAGCACCTACTATGGCTACACCTTC CASSSDRSTYYGYTF
. TRBD2 TRBJ2-2 TRBV6-1 TGTGCCAGCAGTGACGGGACTATCGGGGAGCTGTTTTTT CASSDGTIGELFF
. . TRBJ1-1 TRBV30 TGTGCCTGGAGTGTAGCGACCTACACTGAAGCTTTCTTT CAWSVATYTEAFF
. . TRBJ1-6 TRBV5-1 TGCGCCAGCAGCTTGACTGGGGCCTCTAATTCACCCCTCCACTTT CASSLTGASNSPLHF
. . TRBJ2-1 TRBV9 TGTGCCAGCAGCGTAGCTCTCAGCTCCTACAATGAGCAGTTCTTC CASSVALSSYNEQFF
many TRBD2 TRBJ2-7 TRBV9 TGTGCCAGCAGCGTAAACCCGGGAGGGTCCCCCTACGAGCAGTACTTC CASSVNPGGSPYEQYF
. . TRBJ2-3 TRBV29-1 TGCAGCGTTGCGGGCGGGACCACAGATACGCAGTATTTT CSVAGGTTDTQYF
. TRBD1 TRBJ2-1 TRBV19 TGTGCCAGTAGTCTACCGGACAGGGGGGCCGACAATGAGCAGTTCTTC CASSLPDRGADNEQFF
. . TRBJ2-2 TRBV25-1 TGTGCCAGCAGTCCAGACGACAGGCTTAACACCGGGGAGCTGTTTTTT CASSPDDRLNTGELFF
. TRBD2 TRBJ2-1 TRBV19 TGTGCCAGTAGCACTGGACTAGCATCCCACTCCTACAATGAGCAGTTCTTC CASSTGLASHSYNEQFF
once . TRBJ2-2 TRBV5-1 TGCGCCAGCAGCTTGGACTCTTACACCGGGGAGCTGTTTTTT CASSLDSYTGELFF
. . TRBJ2-7 TRBV11-2 TGTGCCAGCAGCTTAGAACGCGGCCCCTACGAGCAGTACTTC CASSLERGPYEQYF
. . TRBJ1-6 TRBV6-6 TGTGCCATCACTACAGGGCCTACATCACCCCTCCACTTT CAITTGPTSPLHF
. . TRBJ1-2 TRBV5-5 TGTGCCAGCAGCTTGTCCCAGGCGCCGAACTATGGCTACACCTTC CASSLSQAPNYGYTF
. TRBD1 TRBJ1-5 TRBV30 TGTGCCTGGGCGGACAGGGGGAGAAATCAGCCCCAGCATTTT CAWADRGRNQPQHF
. TRBD2 TRBJ2-1 TRBV6-2/TRBV6-3 TGTGCCAGCAGCGGACTAGCGGGAGCATCCCATGAGCAGTTCTTC CASSGLAGASHEQFF
. . TRBJ1-3 TRBV7-9 TGTGCCAGCAGCTATCCAGGGGTATCTGGAAACACCATATATTTT CASSYPGVSGNTIYF
. . TRBJ2-1 TRBV28 TGTGCCAACGACTCGGGGTTGCTCCGAGCCGATGAGCAGTTCTTC CANDSGLLRADEQFF
few TRBD1 TRBJ1-5 TRBV3-1/TRBV3-2 TGTGCCAGCAGTCAAGGGACAGGGGGCTGGCAGCCCCAGCATTTT CASSQGTGGWQPQHF